This is a list of T cell receptor beta chains from one sample in a study of T-cell reconstitution after alpha-beta-depleted transplantation in children. TCRdb used MiXCR to reprocess the PCR reads, holding one entry per CDR3 protein. The data show about 540,000 distinct CDR3 sequences, 15% to 20% seen once. The sample here was PBMCs from the stem cell graft donor, taken from the stem cell graft. These receptors all come from a human donor who donated a stem cell graft to a child with acute lymphoblastic leukemia. CDR3s include the opening cysteine and the closing phenylalanine or tryptophan. Fields, in order: D gene, clone size, V gene, J gene, CDR3 DNA, CDR3 protein. The D gene is left open where the match is weak. Some rows mark clone size as missing; the rest say once, few, many or name a class of expanded clone.

D: NA; size: NA; V: TRBV10-2; J: TRBJ2-5; DNA: TGCGCCAGCAGTGATATAGGTCCCGGGACACTAGAGACCCAGTACTTC; CDR3: CASSDIGPGTLETQYF
D: NA; size: NA; V: TRBV29-1; J: TRBJ2-1; DNA: TGCAGCGTGCACTACAATGAGCAGTTCTTC; CDR3: CSVHYNEQFF
D: TRBD2; size: NA; V: TRBV11-2; J: TRBJ2-2; DNA: TGTGCCAGCGGGACCCCCAGCGGGAGCCTCCTCCTGAACACCGGGGAGCTGTTTTTT; CDR3: CASGTPSGSLLLNTGELFF
D: NA; size: NA; V: TRBV11-2; J: TRBJ1-2; DNA: TGTGCCAGCAGCGTTTCGCGCGCGGGTCCAGTCCCTTTAGGCTACACCTTC; CDR3: CASSVSRAGPVPLGYTF
D: NA; size: NA; V: TRBV20-1; J: TRBJ2-5; DNA: TGCAGTGCTAGAGTTGGCCCGTTCGAGGAGACCCAGTACTTC; CDR3: CSARVGPFEETQYF
D: NA; size: NA; V: TRBV27; J: TRBJ2-7; DNA: TGTGCCAGCAGTTTCGTGGGCTTTGGGTACGAGCAGTACTTC; CDR3: CASSFVGFGYEQYF
D: NA; size: NA; V: TRBV3-1; J: TRBJ1-2; DNA: TGTGCCAGCAGCCAAGGACACAGTGGCGGCTACACCTTC; CDR3: CASSQGHSGGYTF
D: TRBD2; size: once; V: TRBV18; J: TRBJ2-7; DNA: TGTGCCAGCTCAATCGGACTAGCGGGAGACGAGCAGTACTTC; CDR3: CASSIGLAGDEQYF
D: NA; size: NA; V: TRBV4-1; J: TRBJ2-7; DNA: TGCGCCAGCAGCCAAGTTCGAGGACAGTCCTACGAGCAGTACTTC; CDR3: CASSQVRGQSYEQYF
D: NA; size: few; V: TRBV6-2/TRBV6-3; J: TRBJ2-5; DNA: TGTGCCAGCAGTAGATCCGGGACGGCCACCGAGACCCAGTACTTC; CDR3: CASSRSGTATETQYF
D: NA; size: few; V: TRBV12-3/TRBV12-4; J: TRBJ1-1; DNA: TGTGCCAGCAGTTCCGGGACCGTTACGAACACTGAAGCTTTCTTT; CDR3: CASSSGTVTNTEAFF
D: TRBD2; size: few; V: TRBV6-1; J: TRBJ2-1; DNA: TGTGCCAGCAGCCTCGGACTAGCGGGAGGTCCCTTTGATGAGCAGTTCTTC; CDR3: CASSLGLAGGPFDEQFF
D: NA; size: few; V: TRBV4-1; J: TRBJ2-7; DNA: TGCGCCAGCAGCCAAGATTCGAGACAGGTCTACGAGCAGTACTTC; CDR3: CASSQDSRQVYEQYF
D: NA; size: NA; V: TRBV27; J: TRBJ2-1; DNA: TGTGCCAGCAGTCCCCAGCGGGTTGGCGCGGATGAGCAGTTCTTC; CDR3: CASSPQRVGADEQFF
D: NA; size: few; V: TRBV18; J: TRBJ2-5; DNA: TGTGCCAGCTCACCGAATGGAGAGACCCAGTACTTC; CDR3: CASSPNGETQYF
D: TRBD2; size: few; V: TRBV20-1; J: TRBJ2-3; DNA: TGCAGTGCTTTACTAGCGGGCACAGATACGCAGTATTTT; CDR3: CSALLAGTDTQYF
D: NA; size: NA; V: TRBV4-1; J: TRBJ1-2; DNA: TGCGCCAGCAGCCAAATCGGGCGTAGGACCGAGAACTATGGCTACACCTTC; CDR3: CASSQIGRRTENYGYTF
D: TRBD2; size: NA; V: TRBV7-9; J: TRBJ2-1; DNA: TGTGCCAGCAGTCGCGGGGCGGGAGGGCAAGCATACAATGAGCAGTTCTTC; CDR3: CASSRGAGGQAYNEQFF
D: NA; size: NA; V: TRBV9; J: TRBJ2-7; DNA: TGTGCCAGCAGCGAGGGCGCTGGGCAACAGCCCTACGAGCAGTACTTC; CDR3: CASSEGAGQQPYEQYF
D: TRBD2; size: few; V: TRBV4-1; J: TRBJ2-3; DNA: TGCGCCAGCAGCCCCCTGGGGGTAGCGGGAGCTTTCACAGATACGCAGTATTTT; CDR3: CASSPLGVAGAFTDTQYF
D: NA; size: NA; V: TRBV20-1; J: TRBJ2-1; DNA: TGCAGTGTGTTAGGGGAGCGGTATGAGCAGTTCTTC; CDR3: CSVLGERYEQFF
D: NA; size: few; V: TRBV7-9; J: TRBJ1-2; DNA: TGTGCCAGCTTTAACCGGCGAGCCTATGGCTACACCTTC; CDR3: CASFNRRAYGYTF
D: NA; size: few; V: TRBV2; J: TRBJ1-3; DNA: TGTGCCACGACTCAGGGAATTGGAAACACCATATATTTT; CDR3: CATTQGIGNTIYF
D: NA; size: NA; V: TRBV24-1; J: TRBJ2-1; DNA: TGTGCCACCAAAAGCCAGCGGACCAATGAGCAGTTCTTC; CDR3: CATKSQRTNEQFF
D: NA; size: few; V: TRBV6-5; J: TRBJ1-1; DNA: TGTGCCAGCAGTTACGGGCACTTTAACACTGAAGCTTTCTTT; CDR3: CASSYGHFNTEAFF
D: NA; size: NA; V: TRBV20-1; J: TRBJ2-5; DNA: TGCAGTGCTGCGGACTATACGGAGACCCAGTACTTC; CDR3: CSAADYTETQYF
D: NA; size: NA; V: TRBV6-5; J: TRBJ2-4; DNA: TGTGCCAGCAGTTACGGCGTAGAGAAAAACATTCAGTACTTC; CDR3: CASSYGVEKNIQYF
D: TRBD1; size: few; V: TRBV2; J: TRBJ2-7; DNA: TGTGCCAGCAGTGTTTGGAGACAGGGGGCCTACGAGCAGTACTTC; CDR3: CASSVWRQGAYEQYF
D: NA; size: few; V: TRBV5-1; J: TRBJ2-7; DNA: TGCGCCAGCAGCTTAGAACCGGGGACGGGGTCGCAGTACTTC; CDR3: CASSLEPGTGSQYF
D: TRBD2; size: few; V: TRBV6-5; J: TRBJ2-1; DNA: TGTGCCAGCAGTTACTCGCCCAGCGGGAGGGCCGGGGCCTACAATGAGCAGTTCTTC; CDR3: CASSYSPSGRAGAYNEQFF
D: NA; size: NA; V: TRBV7-9; J: TRBJ1-6; DNA: TGTGCCAGCAGTTCGGGCCCGGACGGCTCACCCCTCCACTTT; CDR3: CASSSGPDGSPLHF
D: NA; size: NA; V: TRBV5-1; J: TRBJ2-2; DNA: TGCGCCAGCAGCTTGGCCCACCCCCGATTAGACACCGGGGAGCTGTTTTTT; CDR3: CASSLAHPRLDTGELFF
D: NA; size: NA; V: TRBV13; J: TRBJ2-5; DNA: TGTGCCAGCAGCTTAGGACGGACTCCCCAAGAGACCCAGTACTTC; CDR3: CASSLGRTPQETQYF
D: NA; size: few; V: TRBV29-1; J: TRBJ2-1; DNA: TGCAGCGTTGGGGCGAGAAGCTCCTACAATGAGCAGTTCTTC; CDR3: CSVGARSSYNEQFF
D: NA; size: NA; V: TRBV7-9; J: TRBJ2-1; DNA: TGTGCCAGCAGCTTACCGTCCGGGAGTGAGCAGTTCTTC; CDR3: CASSLPSGSEQFF
D: NA; size: few; V: TRBV24-1; J: TRBJ1-2; DNA: TGTGCCACCAGTGACCGGCGGGGGGAAGGCTACACCTTC; CDR3: CATSDRRGEGYTF
D: NA; size: NA; V: TRBV6-5; J: TRBJ2-1; DNA: TGTGCCAGCAGTTACCGGGGAAGAGAAGGCAATGAGCAGTTCTTC; CDR3: CASSYRGREGNEQFF
D: TRBD2; size: few; V: TRBV9; J: TRBJ2-1; DNA: TGTGCCAGCAGCGAGAGCGGGAGCCCCCCCTTCAATGAGCAGTTCTTC; CDR3: CASSESGSPPFNEQFF
D: NA; size: NA; V: TRBV6-4; J: TRBJ2-1; DNA: TGTGCCAGCAGTGACTCTGGCAGCTACAATGAGCAGTTCTTC; CDR3: CASSDSGSYNEQFF
D: NA; size: NA; V: TRBV7-9; J: TRBJ1-1; DNA: TGTGCCAGCAGTTCTAGTTTGCCTTACATGAACACTGAAGCTTTCTTT; CDR3: CASSSSLPYMNTEAFF
D: NA; size: NA; V: TRBV15; J: TRBJ1-5; DNA: TGTGCCACCAGCCGGGGGGGAAATCAGCCCCAGCATTTT; CDR3: CATSRGGNQPQHF
D: NA; size: NA; V: TRBV5-8; J: TRBJ1-5; DNA: TGTGCCAGCAGCGGGGCGGGGGGGCTCGGGCAGCCCCAGCATTTT; CDR3: CASSGAGGLGQPQHF
D: TRBD2; size: NA; V: TRBV9; J: TRBJ2-7; DNA: TGTGCCAGCAGCGTAGCCCCCTCCACCGGGACTAGCGTAGTTGGATCCTACGAGCAGTACTTC; CDR3: CASSVAPSTGTSVVGSYEQYF
D: NA; size: NA; V: TRBV3-1; J: TRBJ2-3; DNA: TGTGCCAGCAGCCAAGATCTAGGAGCGGATACGCAGTATTTT; CDR3: CASSQDLGADTQYF
D: TRBD1; size: NA; V: TRBV5-1; J: TRBJ1-1; DNA: TGCGCCAGCAGGCCGGTGGGACAGAAGGAAGTAAACACTGAAGCTTTCTTT; CDR3: CASRPVGQKEVNTEAFF
D: NA; size: many; V: TRBV12-3/TRBV12-4; J: TRBJ2-1; DNA: TGTGCCAGCAGCCCAACGACAAAATACAATGAGCAGTTCTTC; CDR3: CASSPTTKYNEQFF
D: TRBD1; size: NA; V: TRBV4-1; J: TRBJ2-7; DNA: TGCGCCAGCAGCCCCAATTCCGGGACAGGAGTCTACGAGCAGTACTTC; CDR3: CASSPNSGTGVYEQYF
D: NA; size: NA; V: TRBV15; J: TRBJ2-7; DNA: TGTGCCACCAGCAGGGGCGGGAAAGCGTACGAGCAGTACTTC; CDR3: CATSRGGKAYEQYF
D: NA; size: few; V: TRBV12-3/TRBV12-4; J: TRBJ2-5; DNA: TGTGCCAGCACCCGGGGACGGAGGCAGGCAGAGACCCAGTACTTC; CDR3: CASTRGRRQAETQYF
D: NA; size: few; V: TRBV7-3; J: TRBJ2-7; DNA: TGTGCCAGCAGCTTAAGTGACACCTCCTCCTACGAGCAGTACTTC; CDR3: CASSLSDTSSYEQYF